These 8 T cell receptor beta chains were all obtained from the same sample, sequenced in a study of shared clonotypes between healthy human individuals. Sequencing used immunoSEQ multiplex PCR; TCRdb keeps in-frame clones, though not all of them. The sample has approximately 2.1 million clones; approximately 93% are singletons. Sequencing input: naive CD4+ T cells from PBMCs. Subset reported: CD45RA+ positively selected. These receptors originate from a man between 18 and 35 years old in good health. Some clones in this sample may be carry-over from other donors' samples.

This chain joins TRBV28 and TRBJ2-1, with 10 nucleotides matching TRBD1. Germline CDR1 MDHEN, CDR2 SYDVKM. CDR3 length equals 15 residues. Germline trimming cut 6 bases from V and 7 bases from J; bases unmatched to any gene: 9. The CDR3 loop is CASSPRDRGRNEQFF. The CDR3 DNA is TGTGCCAGCAGCCCCAGGGACAGGGGAAGGAATGAGCAGTTCTTC.

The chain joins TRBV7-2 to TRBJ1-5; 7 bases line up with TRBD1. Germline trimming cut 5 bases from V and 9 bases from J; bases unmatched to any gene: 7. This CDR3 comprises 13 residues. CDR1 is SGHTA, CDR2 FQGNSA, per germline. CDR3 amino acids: CASSRTGSLPQHF. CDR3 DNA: TGTGCCAGCAGCCGGACAGGTTCGTTGCCCCAGCATTTT.

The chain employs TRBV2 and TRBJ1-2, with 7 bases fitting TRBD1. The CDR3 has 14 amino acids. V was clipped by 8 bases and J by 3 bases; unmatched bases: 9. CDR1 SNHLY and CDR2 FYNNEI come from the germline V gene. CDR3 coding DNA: TGTGCCAGCTTTGGGACAGAGAAGTACTATGGCTACACCTTC. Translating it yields CASFGTEKYYGYTF.

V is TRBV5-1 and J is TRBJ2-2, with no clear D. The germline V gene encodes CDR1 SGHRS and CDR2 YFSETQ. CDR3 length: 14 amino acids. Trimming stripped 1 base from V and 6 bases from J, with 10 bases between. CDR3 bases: TGCGCCAGCAGCTTGTTAGTTTCCCCCGGGGAGCTGTTTTTT. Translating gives CASSLLVSPGELFF.

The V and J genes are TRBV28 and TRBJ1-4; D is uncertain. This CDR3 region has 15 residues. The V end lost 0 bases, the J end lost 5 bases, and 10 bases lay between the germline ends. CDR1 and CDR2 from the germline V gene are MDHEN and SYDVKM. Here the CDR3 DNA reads TGTGCCAGCAGTTTATGGGGCAGCGAAAATGAAAAACTGTTTTTT. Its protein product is CASSLWGSENEKLFF.

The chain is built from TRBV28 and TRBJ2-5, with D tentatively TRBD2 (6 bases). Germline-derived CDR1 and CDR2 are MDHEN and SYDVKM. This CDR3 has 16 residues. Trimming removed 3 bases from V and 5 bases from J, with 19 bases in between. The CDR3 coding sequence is TGTGCCAGCAGTTTTAATGATGCGGGAACGAGGGAGACCCAGTACTTC. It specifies CASSFNDAGTRETQYF.

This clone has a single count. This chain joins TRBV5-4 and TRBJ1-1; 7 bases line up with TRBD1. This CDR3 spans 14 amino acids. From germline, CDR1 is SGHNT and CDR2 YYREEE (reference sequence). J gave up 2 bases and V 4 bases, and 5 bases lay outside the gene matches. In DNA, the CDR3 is TGTGCCAGCAGCCCGGACAGGCAAAACACTGAAGCTTTCTTT. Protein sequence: CASSPDRQNTEAFF.

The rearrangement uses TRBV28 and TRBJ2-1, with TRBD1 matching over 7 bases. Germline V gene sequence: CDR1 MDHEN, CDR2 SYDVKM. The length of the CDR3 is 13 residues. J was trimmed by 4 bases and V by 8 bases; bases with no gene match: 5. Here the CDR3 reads CASEGAEYNEQFF. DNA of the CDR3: TGTGCCAGCGAGGGGGCGGAGTACAATGAGCAGTTCTTC.